This T cell receptor (beta chain) was identified during a study of radiotherapy plus CTLA-4 blockade in lung cancer. Enrolled patients, whose metastatic non-small-cell lung cancer was chemo-refractory, received focal radiation plus CTLA-4 blockade with ipilimumab. CDR1 is SGHTA and CDR2 is FQGTGA in the germline V gene. V shed 0 bases and J shed 4 bases, with 6 bases lying between them. This CDR3 is built from 13 residues. Method: immunoSEQ multiplex PCR; TCRdb's copy keeps in-frame clones and lacks some. The data contain roughly 66,000 clones, over 80% of them singletons. The receptor comes from a human donor with non-small cell lung cancer who had a partial response to radiotherapy plus ipilimumab. The chain recombines TRBV7-3 with TRBJ1-1; D remains unclear. The source was peripheral blood, collected from a patient treated with radiotherapy plus ipilimumab. The CDR3 here is CASSLTYGTEAFF. CDR3 in DNA: TGTGCCAGCAGCTTAACGTACGGCACTGAAGCTTTCTTT.